These 22 T cell receptor beta chains were all obtained from the same sample, sequenced in a study of shared clonotypes between healthy human individuals. TCRdb keeps only in-frame clones here, not all; method: immunoSEQ multiplex PCR. The sample comprises about 2.2 million clones, just under 95% of which are singletons, and 1.5% to 2% rests with the top ten. CD45RO-negative CD8 cells positively selected for CCR7 made up the naive population, which excluded terminally differentiated effector memory CD45RA+ cells. Sequences were obtained from naive CD8+ T cells from PBMCs. The receptors come from a young man in good health. Some clones in this sample may be carry-over from other donors' samples.

The gene calls are TRBV11-2 and TRBJ2-2, with D possibly being TRBD2 (5 bases). Trimming took 0 bases from V and 5 from J, leaving 13 bases between them. The CDR3 runs to 16 residues. Germline CDR1 is SGHAT and CDR2 is FQNNGV. The CDR3 reads CASSLERGLETGELFF. DNA for the CDR3: TGTGCCAGCAGCTTAGAACGCGGGTTGGAGACCGGGGAGCTGTTTTTT.

The chain is built from TRBV28 and TRBJ1-4, with D unclear. CDR3 length: 15 amino acids. Trimming shortened V by 10 bases and J by 3 bases, and 18 bases separated the two germline ends. Germline lookup yields CDR1 MDHEN and CDR2 SYDVKM. The DNA for the CDR3 is TGTGCCACCCCCTTCGAGGGCCCCTCTAATGAAAAACTGTTTTTT. It specifies CATPFEGPSNEKLFF.

The CDR3 sequence is CASSDPGFYNEQFF. Here the CDR3 DNA reads TGTGCCAGCAGTGACCCGGGGTTCTACAATGAGCAGTTCTTC. This chain uses TRBV25-1 with TRBJ2-1; perhaps TRBD2 as D (5 bases). Germline CDR1 reads MGHDK; CDR2 reads SYGVNS. Trimming removed 3 bases at V and 3 bases at J, with 9 bases between. CDR3 length equals 14 residues. Filled out from reference TRBV25-1 and TRBJ2-1, the complete variable domain reads EADIYQTPRYLVIGTGKKITLECSQTMGHDKMYWYQQDPGMELHLIHYSYGVNSTEKGDLSSESTVSRIRTEHFPLTLESARPSHTSQYLCASSDPGFYNEQFFGPGTRLTVL.

Comments on this clone: Other DNA variants within this sample encode the same CDR3. V usage is TRBV28 and J usage is TRBJ2-7; no definite D call. V gave up 3 bases and J gave up 5 bases, with 2 bases separating them. Per the germline V gene, CDR1 is MDHEN and CDR2 is SYDVKM. This CDR3 has 10 residues. The CDR3, as DNA: TGTGCCAGCAGTTTGAACGAGCAGTACTTC. Translation gives CASSLNEQYF.

The CDR3 spells CASSQDLADAIREQFF. CDR3 DNA: TGCGCCAGCAGCCAAGATCTAGCGGACGCCATCAGGGAGCAGTTCTTC. The V call is TRBV4-3, the J call TRBJ2-1; TRBD2 aligns across 7 bases. The CDR3 extends over 16 amino acids. Germline CDR1 reads LGHNA; CDR2 reads YSLEER. V dropped 0 bases and J dropped 10; count of bases not matched to a gene: 12.

The V gene is TRBV29-1, the J gene TRBJ1-1; a possible D gene is TRBD1 (5 bases). This CDR3 spans 10 amino acids. V gave up 7 bases and J gave up 10 bases, with 13 bases separating them. Germline V gene lookup returns CDR1 SQVTM and CDR2 ANQGSEA. CDR3 nucleotide sequence: TGCAGCGCTAGTTCGCAGGGAGCTTTCTTT. Its protein product is CSASSQGAFF.

This chain uses TRBV27 with TRBJ1-1; D unclear. Germline assignment: CDR1 MNHEY and CDR2 SMNVEV (reference sequence). V dropped 2 bases and J dropped 3 bases, with 13 bases sitting between them. This CDR3 has 15 residues. CDR3 nucleotide sequence: TGTGCCAGCAGTTTACAACGGCCGCAGGACACTGAAGCTTTCTTT. Its translation is CASSLQRPQDTEAFF.

The DNA of the CDR3 is TGCGCCAGCAGCCAAGATAGAGCAGGGGCCGATGAGCAGTTCTTC. The encoded protein is CASSQDRAGADEQFF. The chain links TRBV4-3 to TRBJ2-1; D may be TRBD1 (6 bases). V lost 0 bases and J lost 8, with 14 bases in between. Germline values: CDR1 LGHNA, CDR2 YSLEER. The CDR3 runs 15 residues.

V usage is TRBV10-3 and J usage is TRBJ1-2; perhaps TRBD1 as D (6 bases). Trimming took 6 bases from V and 3 from J, leaving 17 bases between them. This CDR3 region has 15 residues. CDR1 is ENHRY, CDR2 SYGVKD, per germline. The CDR3 nucleotides are TGTGCCATCAGGAAGGGGGATGAGGGCGACTATGGCTACACCTTC. Protein: CAIRKGDEGDYGYTF.

The chain joins TRBV19 to TRBJ2-7; 10 bases are a match to TRBD1. Per germline, CDR1 LNHDA and CDR2 SQIVND (reference sequence). This CDR3 spans 14 amino acids. V shed 6 bases, J shed 6 bases, and the junction held 8 bases outside the gene matches. This CDR3 reads CASRPRQGASEQYF. The CDR3 nucleotides read TGTGCCAGTAGACCCAGACAGGGGGCCAGCGAGCAGTACTTC.

This chain uses TRBV28 with TRBJ2-7, with D possibly being TRBD1 or TRBD2 (5 bases each). CDR1 MDHEN and CDR2 SYDVKM come from the germline V gene. With 2 bases removed from V and 0 bases from J, the gap between germline ends came to 17 bases. The CDR3 is 17 amino acids. Here the CDR3 DNA reads TGTGCCAGCAGTTTAAGACGGGGCAGGACAACCTCCTACGAGCAGTACTTC. This translates into CASSLRRGRTTSYEQYF.

The V gene is TRBV28, the J gene TRBJ1-1, with D unclear. CDR3 length equals 12 residues. The germline V gene encodes CDR1 MDHEN and CDR2 SYDVKM. The V end lost 3 bases, the J end lost 6 bases, and 8 bases lay between the germline ends. The CDR3 spells CASSFLGPEAFF. CDR3 DNA sequence: TGTGCCAGCAGTTTTTTGGGTCCTGAAGCTTTCTTT.

The gene calls are TRBV28 and TRBJ2-7; 7 nucleotides agree with TRBD1. Trimming took 5 bases from V and 4 from J; bases not matched to a gene: 11. The CDR3 runs 15 residues. The germline V gene encodes CDR1 MDHEN and CDR2 SYDVKM. The DNA of the CDR3 is TGTGCCAGCAGTCCATTCTCAGGGGGTTGGTACGAGCAGTACTTC. This codes for CASSPFSGGWYEQYF.

This chain uses TRBV28 with TRBJ1-2; the match to TRBD1 covers 7 bases. Germline CDR1 MDHEN, CDR2 SYDVKM. CDR3 length equals 14 residues. V was clipped by 6 bases and J by 3 bases; unmatched bases: 7. Here the CDR3 DNA reads TGTGCCAGCAGGGGAACAGGGGAACACTATGGCTACACCTTC. This codes for CASRGTGEHYGYTF.

The chain has TRBV7-3 and TRBJ2-4; 8 bases are a match to TRBD1. With V trimmed by 0 bases and J by 3 bases, 7 bases remained unmatched. CDR3 length equals 17 residues. In germline, CDR1 is SGHTA, CDR2 FQGTGA. Here the CDR3 reads CASSLTGQAVGKNIQYF. The CDR3 DNA follows: TGTGCCAGCAGCTTAACGGGACAGGCCGTGGGCAAAAACATTCAGTACTTC.

The chain employs TRBV6-1 and TRBJ1-1; 7 positions match TRBD1. The CDR3 is 14 amino acids. The germline CDR1 and CDR2 sequences are MNHNS and SASEGT. Germline trimming cut 6 bases from V and 4 bases from J; bases unmatched to any gene: 8. The CDR3, as DNA: TGTGCCAGCAGGAACAGGGGTACGTCCACTGAAGCTTTCTTT. Translating gives CASRNRGTSTEAFF.

The chain couples TRBV19 to TRBJ1-5; 8 bases map to TRBD1. V lost 8 bases to trimming and J lost 3 bases; unmatched junction nucleotides: 18. This CDR3 has 18 residues. Germline CDR1 is LNHDA and CDR2 is SQIVND (reference sequence). The CDR3 here is CASGSGQGGGFNNQPQHF. The CDR3, as DNA: TGTGCCAGTGGGTCTGGACAGGGCGGGGGTTTCAACAATCAGCCCCAGCATTTT.

The DNA for the CDR3 is TGTGCCAGCAGCTTTGGGACTAGCATGGCAGATACGCAGTATTTT. This translates into CASSFGTSMADTQYF. The chain employs TRBV13 and TRBJ2-3; 9 nucleotides agree with TRBD2. The CDR3 runs to 15 residues. Germline CDR1 and CDR2: PRHDT and FYEKMQ (reference sequence). Germline trimming cut 3 bases from V and 4 bases from J; bases unmatched to any gene: 5.

This rearrangement joins TRBV5-7 to TRBJ2-7; 8 bases align to TRBD2. TRBV5-7 is given ORF status, its function remaining uncertain. This CDR3 is built from 13 residues. V shed 5 bases, J shed 4 bases, and the junction held 5 bases outside the gene matches. Here the CDR3 reads CASRPGTRYEQYF. The CDR3 DNA reads as TGTGCCAGCAGACCCGGGACTAGGTACGAGCAGTACTTC.

Turning to this clone: Other DNA sequences in the same sample also yield this CDR3. This chain uses TRBV7-9 with TRBJ1-2; D perhaps matches TRBD1 (6 bases). Germline CDR1 and CDR2: SEHNR and FQNEAQ (reference sequence). V was pared by 1 base and J by 5 bases, with 14 bases between. The CDR3 loop spans 15 amino acids. CDR3 sequence reads: CASSLEGGGPYGYTF. DNA of the CDR3: TGTGCCAGCAGCTTAGAAGGGGGGGGCCCTTATGGCTACACCTTC. The entire variable domain, with the rest obtained from reference TRBV7-9 and TRBJ1-2, is as follows: DTGVSQNPRHKITKRGQNVTFRCDPISEHNRLYWYRQTLGQGPEFLTYFQNEAQLEKSRLLSDRFSAERPKGSFSTLEIQRTEQGDSAMYLCASSLEGGGPYGYTFGSGTRLTVV.

In its sample, this clone was seen once. The same CDR3 also results from other DNA sequences found in this sample. As DNA, the CDR3 is TGTGCCAGCAGCCTCGGGACCATATCAGGGGAGACCCAGTACTTC. Protein sequence: CASSLGTISGETQYF. This chain connects TRBV11-3 to TRBJ2-5; D is tentatively TRBD1 or TRBD2 (5 bases each). The V end lost 5 bases, the J end lost 5 bases, and 18 bases lay between the germline ends. CDR3 length: 15 residues. Germline loops: CDR1 SGHNT, CDR2 YENEEA.

J is TRBJ2-1 and V is TRBV7-7; 14 bases map to TRBD2. Germline CDR1 and CDR2: SSHAT and FNYEAQ (reference sequence). Unmatched junction bases numbered 4, after V lost 6 bases and J lost 6 bases. CDR3 length: 15 residues. CDR3 protein: CASSLGTSGSNEQFF. The CDR3 coding sequence is TGTGCCAGCAGTTTGGGGACTAGCGGGAGCAATGAGCAGTTCTTC.